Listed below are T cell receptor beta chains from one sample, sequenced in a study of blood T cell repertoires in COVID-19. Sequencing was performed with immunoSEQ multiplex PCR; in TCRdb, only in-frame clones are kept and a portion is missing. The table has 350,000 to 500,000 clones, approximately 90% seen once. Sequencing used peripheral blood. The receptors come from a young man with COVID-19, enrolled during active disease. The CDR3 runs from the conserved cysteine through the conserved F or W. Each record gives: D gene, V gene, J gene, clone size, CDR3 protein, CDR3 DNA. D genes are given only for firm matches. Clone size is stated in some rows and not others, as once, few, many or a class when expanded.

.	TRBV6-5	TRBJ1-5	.	CASSIRQAQPQHF	TGTGCCAGCAGTATAAGACAGGCCCAGCCCCAGCATTTT
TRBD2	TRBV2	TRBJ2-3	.	CASTPVGGGSSTDTQYF	TGTGCCAGCACCCCAGTTGGCGGGGGGTCAAGCACAGATACGCAGTATTTT
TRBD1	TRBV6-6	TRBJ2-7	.	CASRPGTGESYEQYF	TGTGCCAGCAGGCCCGGGACAGGGGAATCCTACGAGCAGTACTTC
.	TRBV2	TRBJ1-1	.	CASTGGRNTEAFF	TGTGCCAGCACCGGGGGGCGGAACACTGAAGCTTTCTTT
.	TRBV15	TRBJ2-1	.	CATSRDAAAGNRRGAFF	TGTGCCACCAGCAGAGATGCGGCTGCGGGGAACCGCCGTGGCGCGTTCTTC
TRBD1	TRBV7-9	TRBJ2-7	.	CASSPGQGDQGSYEQYF	TGTGCCAGCAGCCCCGGCCAGGGGGATCAGGGCTCCTACGAGCAGTACTTC
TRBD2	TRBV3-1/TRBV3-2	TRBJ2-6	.	CASSQEAGGLGANVLTF	TGTGCCAGCAGCCAAGAAGCGGGGGGGCTTGGGGCCAACGTCCTGACTTTC
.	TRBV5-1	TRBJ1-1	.	CASSLVGTNTEAFF	TGCGCCAGCAGCTTGGTGGGCACGAACACTGAAGCTTTCTTT
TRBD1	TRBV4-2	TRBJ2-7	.	CASSLGQGICEQYF	TGTGCCAGCAGCCTGGGACAGGGGATTTGCGAGCAGTACTTC
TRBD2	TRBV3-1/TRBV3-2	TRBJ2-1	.	CASSHVGLGLANNEQFF	TGTGCCAGCAGCCATGTTGGGTTGGGACTAGCTAACAATGAGCAGTTCTTC
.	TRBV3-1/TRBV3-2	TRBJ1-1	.	CASSQDRGQTLRGNTEAFF	TGTGCCAGCAGCCAAGATCGCGGACAGACTCTCAGGGGGAACACTGAAGCTTTCTTT
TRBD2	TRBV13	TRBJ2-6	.	CASSSPLAGPSGANVLTF	TGTGCCAGCAGCTCACCGCTAGCGGGTCCCTCTGGGGCCAACGTCCTGACTTTC
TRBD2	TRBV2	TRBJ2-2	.	CATREGLDTGELFF	TGTGCCACTCGGGAGGGCCTCGACACCGGGGAGCTGTTTTTT
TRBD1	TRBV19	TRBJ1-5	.	CASSRDRGSNQPQHF	TGTGCCAGTAGTAGGGACAGGGGGAGCAATCAGCCCCAGCATTTT
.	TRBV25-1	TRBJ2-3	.	CASSAGLADTQYF	TGTGCCAGCAGTGCGGGTCTAGCAGATACGCAGTATTTT
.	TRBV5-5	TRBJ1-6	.	CASSFQGRVSPLHF	TGTGCCAGCAGCTTTCAGGGTCGAGTTTCACCCCTCCACTTT
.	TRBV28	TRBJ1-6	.	CASSGGDYNSPLHF	TGTGCCAGCAGTGGAGGAGATTATAATTCACCCCTCCACTTT
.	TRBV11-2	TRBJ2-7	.	CASSLAGSLEDEQYF	TGTGCCAGCAGCTTAGCCGGATCGCTTGAGGACGAGCAGTACTTC
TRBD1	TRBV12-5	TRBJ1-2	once	CASGGQGAAGYTF	TGTGCTAGTGGAGGACAGGGGGCCGCAGGCTACACCTTC
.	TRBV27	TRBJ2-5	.	CASSLSSQETQYF	TGTGCCAGCAGTTTGTCCAGCCAAGAGACCCAGTACTTC
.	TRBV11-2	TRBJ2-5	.	CASSFGRSETQYF	TGTGCCAGCAGCTTTGGGAGATCGGAGACCCAGTACTTC
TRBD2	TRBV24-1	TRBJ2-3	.	CATRASGSTDTQYF	TGTGCCACCAGAGCTAGCGGCAGCACAGATACGCAGTATTTT